The T cell receptor beta chain described here comes from a study of blood T cell repertoires in COVID-19. Overall study: The origin of the acute and convalescent COVID-19 samples was the United States, Italy and Spain. PBMCs, B-cell-depleted T cells, or T cells were the source of the cDNA or gDNA that made up the material.

Germline lookup yields CDR1 LNHDA and CDR2 SQIVND (reference sequence). The ends were cut back, 2 bases at V and 5 bases at J, with 15 bases in the middle. The CDR3 covers 15 residues. In the source study's methods: Scientists estimated how many nucleated cells there were by amplifying reference gene primers. The table came from immunoSEQ multiplex PCR; TCRdb's copy has only in-frame clones and leaves some out. V and J calls and clone size follow that table, whereas D and trimming were derived from the DNA. The top ten clones hold around 15% of a sample with fewer than 45,000 clones, about 90% of them seen once.

J is TRBJ2-5 and V is TRBV19, with D possibly TRBD2 on 6 matching bases. The sequence came from a human donor in a cohort sampled during active COVID-19. The sequenced sample consisted of peripheral blood. CDR3 nucleotide sequence: TGTGCCAGTAGTATACCGGGGGATGGGGAGGAGACCCAGTACTTC. The encoded protein is CASSIPGDGEETQYF.